Shown below are 16 T cell receptor beta chains from a single sample sequenced in a study of blood T cell repertoires in COVID-19. The table came from immunoSEQ multiplex PCR; TCRdb's copy has only in-frame clones and leaves some out. The profile shows 250,000 to 300,000 clones, about 90% of them singletons. The sequenced sample was peripheral blood. Receptors were obtained from a woman between 50 and 59 years old who had recovered from COVID-19.

The chain couples TRBV6-5 to TRBJ1-4; TRBD1 is a possible D gene (5 bases). CDR3 size: 14 residues. CDR1 MNHEY and CDR2 SVGAGI come from the germline V gene. Trimming stripped 6 bases from V and 6 bases from J, with 14 bases between. The CDR3 loop is CASRRQGVDEKLFF. In nucleotides, the CDR3 is TGTGCCAGCAGACGCCAGGGTGTGGATGAAAAACTGTTTTTT.

This rearrangement joins TRBV11-2 to TRBJ2-1, with 7 positions matching TRBD1. The CDR3 extends over 15 amino acids. V was clipped by 5 bases and J by 5 bases; unmatched bases: 9. Per germline, CDR1 SGHAT and CDR2 FQNNGV. This CDR3 is CASSRDREGDNEQFF. The CDR3 DNA reads as TGTGCCAGCAGCCGCGACAGGGAAGGGGACAATGAGCAGTTCTTC.

This clone was seen once. The J gene is TRBJ1-2, the V gene TRBV19; 8 nucleotides align to TRBD1. CDR3 size: 14 residues. Germline CDR1 reads LNHDA; CDR2 reads SQIVND (reference sequence). V lost 2 bases and J lost 6; bases outside the gene matches: 5. The CDR3 spells CASSITGGWNGYTF. CDR3 coding DNA: TGTGCCAGTAGTATAACAGGGGGATGGAATGGCTACACCTTC.

The table lists this clone with a count of one. V gene TRBV6-5 combines with J gene TRBJ1-2; D is uncertain. This CDR3 has 15 residues. V was shortened by 0 bases and J by 0 bases, with 8 bases between the two germline ends. Germline V gene lookup returns CDR1 MNHEY and CDR2 SVGAGI. In nucleotides, the CDR3 is TGTGCCAGCAGTTACTCGTACAGAACTAACTATGGCTACACCTTC. This gives the protein CASSYSYRTNYGYTF.

CDR3 DNA sequence: TGTGCCAGCAGGGCAGGTATACAGGCTTTCTTT. Translating it yields CASRAGIQAFF. This chain connects TRBV28 to TRBJ1-1; D is undetermined. Germline CDR1 and CDR2: MDHEN and SYDVKM. The CDR3 has 11 residues. Trimming stripped 6 bases from V and 11 bases from J, with 13 bases between.

V and J are TRBV19 and TRBJ1-6; D is unclear. The V gene lost 5 bases and the J gene lost 8 bases, with 19 bases spanning the gap. CDR1 is LNHDA, CDR2 SQIVND, per germline (reference sequence). The CDR3 consists of 16 residues. CDR3 region: CASSVSPPLADSPLHF. Written as DNA, the CDR3 is TGTGCCAGTAGTGTTTCCCCCCCTCTCGCGGATTCACCCCTCCACTTT.

In DNA, the CDR3 is TGTGCCAGCAGCCAAGATTCGGGGACTAGCGGACCTTACAATGAGCAGTTCTTC. It is translated as CASSQDSGTSGPYNEQFF. V and J are TRBV4-2 and TRBJ2-1; 11 positions agree with TRBD2. The CDR3 loop spans 18 amino acids. CDR1 and CDR2 from the germline V gene are LGHNA and YNFKEQ. V lost 0 bases, J lost 4 bases, and 8 bases stayed unmatched.

This chain links TRBV7-2 with TRBJ1-1; no clear D gene. Trimming pared 3 bases from V and 4 bases from J, leaving 12 bases between. This CDR3 contains 14 residues. Germline values: CDR1 SGHTA, CDR2 FQGNSA. The CDR3 DNA is TGTGCCAGCAGCTTGACCCCCCCGGGCACTGAAGCTTTCTTT. Translating gives CASSLTPPGTEAFF.

The chain carries TRBV27 and TRBJ2-3, with TRBD2 matching 7 bases. The trim removed 4 bases at V and 5 bases at J, leaving 9 bases unmatched. The CDR3 is made up of 15 amino acids. CDR1 is MNHEY, CDR2 SMNVEV, per germline (reference sequence). DNA for the CDR3: TGTGCCAGCAGTTCCCCTAGCGGACCCCTAGATACGCAGTATTTT. The encoded protein is CASSSPSGPLDTQYF.

The gene calls are TRBV7-8 and TRBJ2-1; the D gene is possibly TRBD1 (6 bases). The V end was cut by 6 bases, the J end by 4 bases, with 16 bases between. The CDR3 sequence is 15 residues long. The V gene's germline CDR1 is SGHVS and CDR2 FQNEAQ. CDR3 DNA sequence: TGTGCCAGCAGTCGGAACAGGGAGTCGTACAATGAGCAGTTCTTC. Protein product: CASSRNRESYNEQFF.

Details on this clone: The junction differs from germline at one of its ends, possibly a read error. The chain carries TRBV3-1 (or the pseudogene TRBV3-2) and TRBJ1-3; 10 bases fit TRBD1. CDR1 and CDR2 (germline): LGHDT, YNNKEL (reference sequence). This CDR3 has 18 amino acids. This chain's CDR3 is CARSLRSDRGLAGNTIYF. CDR3 nucleotide sequence: TGTGCCAGGAGCCTCAGGAGCGACAGGGGGCTTGCTGGAAACACCATATATTTT.

The V and J genes are TRBV4-3 and TRBJ2-3; 11 nucleotides agree with TRBD2. The CDR3 length is 17 residues. V lost 0 bases, J lost 4 bases, and 6 bases stayed unmatched. CDR1 is LGHNA, CDR2 YSLEER, per germline. CDR3: CASSQDFLAGGPDTQYF. The CDR3 bases are TGCGCCAGCAGCCAAGATTTCCTAGCGGGAGGTCCAGATACGCAGTATTTT.

This clone was counted a single time. V gene TRBV5-1 combines with J gene TRBJ2-3, with 7 bases aligning to TRBD1. Germline V gene data show CDR1 as SGHRS and CDR2 as YFSETQ. This CDR3 is 16 amino acids long. The trim removed 4 bases at V and 2 bases at J, leaving 10 bases unmatched. The DNA of the CDR3 is TGCGCCAGCAGCCTACGGGACACAGGGGCCACAGATACGCAGTATTTT. This encodes CASSLRDTGATDTQYF.

The chain is built from TRBV29-1 and TRBJ1-1; D call uncertain. This CDR3 region has 9 residues. V dropped 3 bases and J dropped 10 bases, with 6 bases sitting between them. Germline CDR1 is SQVTM and CDR2 is ANQGSEA. In DNA form, the CDR3 reads TGCAGCGTTGACACGGGAGCTTTCTTT. Its translation: CSVDTGAFF.

This clone was observed a few times. This sequence joins TRBV4-1 and TRBJ1-1; possible D gene TRBD1, 5 bases. CDR3 length: 15 amino acids. Germline assignment: CDR1 MGHRA and CDR2 YSYEKL. The germline V and J ends were trimmed by 1 base and 5 bases, with 14 bases remaining between them. CDR3 bases: TGCGCCAGCAGCCAAGCGGGGGGGAGAAGGACTGAAGCTTTCTTT. Translating it yields CASSQAGGRRTEAFF.

This chain connects TRBV5-1 to TRBJ2-3, with D hard to call. V lost 1 base, J lost 2 bases, and 5 bases lay in between. The germline V gene has CDR1 SGHRS and CDR2 YFSETQ. The CDR3 consists of 13 residues. The DNA of the CDR3 is TGCGCCAGCAGCTTGTCCCTCACAGATACGCAGTATTTT. Its translation is CASSLSLTDTQYF.